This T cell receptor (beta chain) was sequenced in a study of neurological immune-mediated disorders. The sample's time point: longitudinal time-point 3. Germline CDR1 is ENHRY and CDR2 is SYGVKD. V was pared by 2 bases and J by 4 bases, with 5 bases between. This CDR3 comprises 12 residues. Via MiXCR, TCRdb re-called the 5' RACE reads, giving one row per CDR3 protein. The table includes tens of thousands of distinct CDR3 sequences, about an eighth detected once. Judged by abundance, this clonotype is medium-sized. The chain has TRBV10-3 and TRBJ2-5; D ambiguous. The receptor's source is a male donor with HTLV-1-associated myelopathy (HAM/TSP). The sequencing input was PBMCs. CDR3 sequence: CAISEAGETQYF. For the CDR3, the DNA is TGTGCCATCAGTGAGGCAGGAGAGACCCAGTACTTC.